Given below is one T cell receptor beta chain in context. Profiling relied on immunoSEQ multiplex PCR, and the TCRdb table lists in-frame clones only, not all of them. The sample has almost 350,000 clones; 88% are singletons. The sample is drawn from a study of blood T cell repertoires in COVID-19. The wider study: Samples of COVID-19 (acute and convalescent) were obtained from the United States, Italy and Spain. In each case, the material was cDNA or gDNA derived from T cells, B-cell-depleted T cells, or PBMCs.

V trimming: 7 bases; J trimming: 0 bases; junction bases outside the gene matches: 5. The CDR3 covers 15 residues. Germline loops: CDR1 MDHEN, CDR2 SYDVKM. The rearrangement uses TRBV28 and TRBJ1-5; 8 bases fit TRBD1. This TCR was recovered from a woman aged 25 to 39 who had been exposed to COVID-19. Sequenced: PBMCs or T cells enriched from blood (not recorded which). The CDR3 is CASTVGQGSNQPQHF. The CDR3 DNA is TGTGCCAGCACAGTAGGACAGGGTAGCAATCAGCCCCAGCATTTT.